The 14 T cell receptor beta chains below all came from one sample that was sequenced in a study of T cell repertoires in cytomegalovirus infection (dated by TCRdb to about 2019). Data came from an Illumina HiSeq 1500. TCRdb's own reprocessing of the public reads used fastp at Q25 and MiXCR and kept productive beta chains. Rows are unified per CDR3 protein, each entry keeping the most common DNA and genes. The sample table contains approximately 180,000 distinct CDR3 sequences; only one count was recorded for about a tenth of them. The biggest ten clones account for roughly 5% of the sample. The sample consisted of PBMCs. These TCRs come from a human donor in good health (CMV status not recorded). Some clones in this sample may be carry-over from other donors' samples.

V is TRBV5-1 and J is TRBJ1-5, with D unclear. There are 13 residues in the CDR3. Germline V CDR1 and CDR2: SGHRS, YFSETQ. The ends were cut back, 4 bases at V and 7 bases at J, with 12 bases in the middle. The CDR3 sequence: CASSLIPGQPQHF. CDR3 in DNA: TGCGCCAGCAGCCTAATTCCCGGCCAGCCCCAGCATTTT.

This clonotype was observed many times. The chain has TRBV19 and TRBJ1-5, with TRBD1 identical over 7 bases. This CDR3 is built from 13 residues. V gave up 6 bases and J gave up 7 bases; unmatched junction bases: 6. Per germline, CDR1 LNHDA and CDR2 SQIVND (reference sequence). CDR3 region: CASREDRVQPQHF. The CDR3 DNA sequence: TGTGCCAGTAGGGAAGACAGGGTCCAGCCCCAGCATTTT.

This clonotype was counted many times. CDR3 sequence reads: CASSYTVNTGELFF. The CDR3 DNA follows: TGTGCCAGCAGCTATACAGTGAACACCGGGGAGCTGTTTTTT. The chain combines TRBV7-2 with TRBJ2-2; D ambiguous. V was pared by 4 bases and J by 1 base, with 7 bases between. Germline V gene sequence: CDR1 SGHTA, CDR2 FQGNSA. This CDR3 is 14 amino acids long. The full variable domain, rest sourced from reference TRBV7-2 and TRBJ2-2, is GAGVSQSPSNKVTEKGKDVELRCDPISGHTALYWYRQSLGQGLEFLIYFQGNSAPDKSGLPSDRFSAERTGGSVSTLTIQRTQQEDSAVYLCASSYTVNTGELFFGEGSRLTVL.

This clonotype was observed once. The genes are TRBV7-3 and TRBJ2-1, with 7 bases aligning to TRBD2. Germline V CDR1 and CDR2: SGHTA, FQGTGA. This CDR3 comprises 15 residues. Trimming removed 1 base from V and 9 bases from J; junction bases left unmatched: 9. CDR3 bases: TGTGCCAGCAGCTTAAGCGGGAGTACCCTCAGTGAGCAGTTCTTC. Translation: CASSLSGSTLSEQFF.

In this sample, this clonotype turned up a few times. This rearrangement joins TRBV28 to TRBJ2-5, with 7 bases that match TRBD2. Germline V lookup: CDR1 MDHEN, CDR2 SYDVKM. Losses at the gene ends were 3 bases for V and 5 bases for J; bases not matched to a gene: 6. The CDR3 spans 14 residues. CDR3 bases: TGTGCCAGCAGTTTCGTGGGGGGGTCGGAGACCCAGTACTTC. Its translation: CASSFVGGSETQYF.

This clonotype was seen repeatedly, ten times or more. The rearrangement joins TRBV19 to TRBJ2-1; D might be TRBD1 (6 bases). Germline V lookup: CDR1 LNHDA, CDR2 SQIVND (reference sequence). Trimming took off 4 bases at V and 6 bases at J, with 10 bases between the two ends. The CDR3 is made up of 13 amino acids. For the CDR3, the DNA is TGTGCCAGTAGTACACAGGGAGTCAATGAGCAGTTCTTC. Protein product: CASSTQGVNEQFF.

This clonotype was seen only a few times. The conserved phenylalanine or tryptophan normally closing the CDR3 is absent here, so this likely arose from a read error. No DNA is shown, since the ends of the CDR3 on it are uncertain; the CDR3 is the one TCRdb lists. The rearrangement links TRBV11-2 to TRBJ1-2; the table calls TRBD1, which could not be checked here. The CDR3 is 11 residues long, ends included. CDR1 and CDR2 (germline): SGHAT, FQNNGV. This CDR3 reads CASSINRELMV.

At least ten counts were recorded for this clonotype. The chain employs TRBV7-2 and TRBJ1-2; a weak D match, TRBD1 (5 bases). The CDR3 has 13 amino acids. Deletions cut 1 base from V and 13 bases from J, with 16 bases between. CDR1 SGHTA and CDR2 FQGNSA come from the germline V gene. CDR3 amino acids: CASSLVPGSVFTF. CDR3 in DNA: TGTGCCAGCAGCTTAGTCCCAGGGTCGGTCTTCACCTTC.

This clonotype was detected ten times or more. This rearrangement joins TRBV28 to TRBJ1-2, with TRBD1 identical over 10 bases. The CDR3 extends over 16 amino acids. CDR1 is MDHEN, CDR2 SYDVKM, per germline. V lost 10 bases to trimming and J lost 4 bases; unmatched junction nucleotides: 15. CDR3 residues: CATKLAGQGYGYGYTF. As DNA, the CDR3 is TGTGCCACTAAATTGGCGGGACAGGGGTATGGCTATGGCTACACCTTC.

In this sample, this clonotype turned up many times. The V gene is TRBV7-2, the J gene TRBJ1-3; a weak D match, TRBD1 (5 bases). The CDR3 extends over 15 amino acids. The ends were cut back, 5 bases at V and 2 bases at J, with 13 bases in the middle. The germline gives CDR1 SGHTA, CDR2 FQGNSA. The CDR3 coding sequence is TGTGCCAGCAGCGCCCGGGGGGGGGCTGGAAACACCATATATTTT. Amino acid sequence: CASSARGGAGNTIYF.

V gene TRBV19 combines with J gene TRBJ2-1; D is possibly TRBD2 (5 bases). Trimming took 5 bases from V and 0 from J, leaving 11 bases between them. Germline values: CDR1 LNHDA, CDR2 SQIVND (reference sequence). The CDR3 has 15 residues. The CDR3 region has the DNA TGTGCCAGTAGTTCTAGCCGAAGCTCCTACAATGAGCAGTTCTTC. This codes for CASSSSRSSYNEQFF.

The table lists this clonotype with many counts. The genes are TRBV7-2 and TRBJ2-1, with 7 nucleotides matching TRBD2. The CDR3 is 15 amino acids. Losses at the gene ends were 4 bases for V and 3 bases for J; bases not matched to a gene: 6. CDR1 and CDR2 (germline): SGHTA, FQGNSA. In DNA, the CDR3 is TGTGCCAGCAGCTGGACCGGGACTAACTACAATGAGCAGTTCTTC. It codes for CASSWTGTNYNEQFF.

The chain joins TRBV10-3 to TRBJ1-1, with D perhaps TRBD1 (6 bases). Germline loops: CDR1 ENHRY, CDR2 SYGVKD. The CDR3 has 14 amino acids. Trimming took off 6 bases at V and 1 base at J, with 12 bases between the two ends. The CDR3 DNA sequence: TGTGCCATCAGCACGACAGGTGGGAACACTGAAGCTTTCTTT. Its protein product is CAISTTGGNTEAFF.

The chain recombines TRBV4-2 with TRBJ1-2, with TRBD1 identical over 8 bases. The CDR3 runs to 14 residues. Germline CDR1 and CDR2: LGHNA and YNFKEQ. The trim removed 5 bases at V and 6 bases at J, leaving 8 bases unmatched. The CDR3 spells CASSNVRQGNGYTF. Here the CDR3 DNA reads TGTGCCAGCAGCAATGTGAGACAGGGGAATGGCTACACCTTC.